This TCR beta chain was sequenced for a study of blood T cell repertoires in COVID-19. Study-wide context: Material from acute and convalescent COVID-19 was sourced from the United States, Italy and Spain. The analysed material was cDNA or gDNA that came from T cells, B-cell-depleted T cells, or PBMCs.

The V gene's germline CDR1 is WSHSY and CDR2 SAAADI. V trimming: 3 bases; J trimming: 4 bases; junction bases outside the gene matches: 6. CDR3 length: 16 amino acids. In the original processing: Nucleated cell counts were estimated from reference gene primer amplification. Sequencing was performed with immunoSEQ multiplex PCR; in TCRdb, only in-frame clones are kept and a portion is missing. D and trimming come from the DNA, and the V and J calls and clone size come from that table. The table includes some 150,000 clones, about three quarters detected once. This sequence joins TRBV10-2 and TRBJ1-2, with 12 positions matching TRBD1. The TCR sequence derives from a man older than 75 with acute or convalescent COVID-19. The specimen was peripheral blood. CDR3 protein: CASSEKGTGGAYGYTF. Here the CDR3 DNA reads TGCGCCAGCAGTGAAAAAGGGACAGGGGGCGCCTATGGCTACACCTTC.